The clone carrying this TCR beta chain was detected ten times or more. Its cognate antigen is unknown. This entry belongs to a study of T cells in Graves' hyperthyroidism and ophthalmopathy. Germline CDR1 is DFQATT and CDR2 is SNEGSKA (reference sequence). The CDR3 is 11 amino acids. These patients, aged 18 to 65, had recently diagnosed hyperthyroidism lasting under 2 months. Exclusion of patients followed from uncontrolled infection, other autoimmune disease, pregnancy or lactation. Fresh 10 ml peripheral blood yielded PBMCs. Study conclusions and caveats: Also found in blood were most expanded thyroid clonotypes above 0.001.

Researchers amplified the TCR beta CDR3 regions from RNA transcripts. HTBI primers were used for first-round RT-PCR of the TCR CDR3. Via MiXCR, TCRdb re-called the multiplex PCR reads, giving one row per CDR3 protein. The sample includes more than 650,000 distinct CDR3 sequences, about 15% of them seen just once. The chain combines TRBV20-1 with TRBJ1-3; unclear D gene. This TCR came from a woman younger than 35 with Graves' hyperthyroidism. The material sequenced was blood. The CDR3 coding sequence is TGCAGGCTGGCCTCTGGAAACACCATATATTTT. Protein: CRLASGNTIYF.